The 7 T cell receptor beta chains below all came from one sample that was sequenced in a study of shared clonotypes between healthy human individuals. Data came from immunoSEQ multiplex PCR; TCRdb stores just in-frame clones and leaves some out. The sample comprises about 1.5 million clones, around 95% of which are singletons, and roughly 1.2% rests with the top ten. The sequencing input was naive CD4+ T cells sorted from blood. The subset was: CD45RA+ positively selected. The receptors come from a young man in good health.

This chain links TRBV27 with TRBJ1-1, with 10 bases aligning to TRBD1. This CDR3 is built from 17 residues. Germline loops: CDR1 MNHEY, CDR2 SMNVEV (reference sequence). V trimming: 2 bases; J trimming: 3 bases; junction bases outside the gene matches: 9. The CDR3 coding sequence is TGTGCCAGCAGTTTAAAGGGACAGGGGTTTGGTGACACTGAAGCTTTCTTT. Residues: CASSLKGQGFGDTEAFF.

The V call is TRBV4-1, the J call TRBJ1-4; D might be TRBD1 (5 bases). Germline V gives CDR1 MGHRA, CDR2 YSYEKL. The V gene lost 4 bases and the J gene lost 8 bases, with 17 bases spanning the gap. The CDR3 runs 15 residues. Here the CDR3 reads CASSPAQGWGEKLFF. DNA of the CDR3: TGCGCCAGCAGCCCAGCCCAGGGTTGGGGAGAAAAACTGTTTTTT.

As concerns this clone: Different DNA sequences within this sample yield the same CDR3. The chain couples TRBV11-3 to TRBJ2-7; 7 nucleotides line up with TRBD2. The trim removed 3 bases at V and 2 bases at J, leaving 1 base unmatched. There are 13 residues in the CDR3. Germline CDR1 reads SGHNT; CDR2 reads YENEEA. The chain's CDR3 is CASSLGGTYEQYF. CDR3 in DNA: TGTGCCAGCAGCTTGGGGGGGACCTACGAGCAGTACTTC.

The chain is built from TRBV28 and TRBJ2-7, with D hard to call. Per the germline V gene, CDR1 is MDHEN and CDR2 is SYDVKM. The CDR3 loop spans 14 amino acids. Trimming removed 3 bases from V and 2 bases from J, with 11 bases in between. The chain's CDR3 is CASSFFLGTYEQYF. CDR3 coding DNA: TGTGCCAGCAGTTTTTTTTTAGGAACCTACGAGCAGTACTTC.

J is TRBJ1-1 and V is TRBV14, with D perhaps matching TRBD1 (6 bases). Germline CDR1 reads SGHDN; CDR2 reads FVKESK. V dropped 1 base and J dropped 1 base, with 13 bases sitting between them. The CDR3 contains 16 residues. Here the CDR3 reads CASSQAGEHSNTEAFF. CDR3 DNA: TGTGCCAGCAGCCAAGCAGGGGAACACTCGAACACTGAAGCTTTCTTT.

The rearrangement joins TRBV5-4 to TRBJ2-1; D gene uncertain. The length of the CDR3 is 13 residues. Looked up from germline, CDR1 is SGHNT and CDR2 is YYREEE (reference sequence). Trimming pared 9 bases from V and 0 bases from J, leaving 10 bases between. CDR3 sequence reads: CATSHNSYNEQFF. The CDR3 DNA follows: TGTGCCACCTCCCATAACTCCTACAATGAGCAGTTCTTC. The variable domain in full, completed from reference TRBV5-4 and TRBJ2-1, reads ETGVTQSPTHLIKTRGQQVTLRCSSQSGHNTVSWYQQALGQGPQFIFQYYREEENGRGNFPPRFSGLQFPNYSSELNVNALELDDSALYLCATSHNSYNEQFFGPGTRLTVL.

The chain carries TRBV11-2 and TRBJ2-5; D remains unclear. The CDR3 is made up of 11 amino acids. CDR1 and CDR2 from the germline V gene are SGHAT and FQNNGV. Trimming shortened V by 6 bases and J by 5 bases, and 7 bases separated the two germline ends. The CDR3 here is CASRLAETQYF. The CDR3 DNA is TGTGCCAGCAGACTTGCGGAGACCCAGTACTTC.